This is a list of T cell receptor beta chains from one sample in a study of PD-L1 blockade in urothelial cancer. Using immunoSEQ multiplex PCR, the repertoire was profiled, and TCRdb retains in-frame clones only, with some absent. Here the sample spans more than 35,000 clones, approximately 80% being singletons. This material consisted of PBMCs, taken around atezolizumab (anti-PD-L1) treatment. These receptors all come from a man at least 80 years old with urothelial cancer. CDR3s include the opening cysteine and the closing phenylalanine or tryptophan. The D gene is left open where the match is weak. Where a row states a size, it is once, few, many or the class of an expanded clone; other rows omit it.

V gene	clone size	D gene	J gene	CDR3 DNA	CDR3 protein
TRBV7-9	.	.	TRBJ1-5	TGTGCCAGCAGCTTAGTAGGGCGAGGGAATCAGCCCCAGCATTTT	CASSLVGRGNQPQHF
TRBV2	.	TRBD1	TRBJ1-2	TGTGCCAGCGCGGGACAGCTCAACTATGGCTACACCTTC	CASAGQLNYGYTF
TRBV6-1	.	.	TRBJ2-6	TGTGCCAGCAGGGCCAGGGTCGCCGGGGCCAACGTCCTGACTTTC	CASRARVAGANVLTF
TRBV9	.	.	TRBJ2-2	TGTGCCAGCAGCGCCCGACTAGTGAACACCGGGGAGCTGTTTTTT	CASSARLVNTGELFF
TRBV10-3	.	TRBD1	TRBJ2-5	TGTGCCATCAGTCGGCAGGGGGTCCAAGAGACCCAGTACTTC	CAISRQGVQETQYF
TRBV2	.	.	TRBJ2-3	TGTGCCAGCAGTGAAGCGCTGGCAGCTGGGAGTTCTACAGATACGCAGTATTTT	CASSEALAAGSSTDTQYF
TRBV18	few	.	TRBJ2-2	TGTGCCAGCTCACGGGGAGATTACGGGGAGCTGTTTTTT	CASSRGDYGELFF
TRBV19	.	TRBD2	TRBJ2-5	TGTGCCAGTAGTATTTGGTTCACTAGCGGCCAAGAGACCCAGTACTTC	CASSIWFTSGQETQYF
TRBV28	.	TRBD1	TRBJ2-7	TGTGCCAGCAGCCCCAGCGGGACAGGGGCAGCCTACGAGCAGTACTTC	CASSPSGTGAAYEQYF
TRBV30	.	TRBD1	TRBJ2-5	TGTGCCTACAACCTGGGACAGTCTATAGAGACCCAGTACTTC	CAYNLGQSIETQYF
TRBV19	.	TRBD1	TRBJ2-2	TGTGCCAGTAGTATCGGTCAGGGACAGGGGGCTCCCGGGGAGCTGTTTTTT	CASSIGQGQGAPGELFF
TRBV7-2	once	.	TRBJ1-1	TGTGCCAGCAGCTTGGGCAGGGGAGCTTTCTTT	CASSLGRGAFF
TRBV14	.	TRBD2	TRBJ2-2	TGTGCCAGCAGCCAAGATGAGCGGGAGCGGTACACCGGGGAGCTGTTTTTT	CASSQDERERYTGELFF
TRBV27	.	.	TRBJ1-2	TGTGCCAGCAGTTTATCGAGCGGCCGATCTAACTATGGCTACACCTTC	CASSLSSGRSNYGYTF
TRBV28	.	.	TRBJ1-5	TGTGCCAGCAGTTTACAAAAAACCGACAGGAGCAATCAGCCCCAGCATTTT	CASSLQKTDRSNQPQHF
TRBV7-2	.	.	TRBJ2-1	TGTGCCAGCAGCTACATGAATGAGCAGTTCTTC	CASSYMNEQFF
TRBV7-9	.	.	TRBJ2-7	TGTGCCAGCAGCTTTACCAGCGTATCCTACGAGCAGTACTTC	CASSFTSVSYEQYF
TRBV5-1	.	.	TRBJ2-2	TGCGCCAGCAGCTTGGGGTCAATCAGGGGGGAGCTGTTTTTT	CASSLGSIRGELFF
TRBV9	.	.	TRBJ1-1	TGTGCCAGCAGTGGGGGCACGGGGATGAACACTGAAGCTTTCTTT	CASSGGTGMNTEAFF
TRBV27	.	.	TRBJ1-2	TGTGCCAGCAGTTTAACCCGCGGTGGCTACACCTTC	CASSLTRGGYTF
TRBV2	.	.	TRBJ2-1	TGTGCCAGCCGGGCCGAGGACTACCAAAACAATGAGCAGTTCTTC	CASRAEDYQNNEQFF
TRBV25-1	.	.	TRBJ2-1	TGTGCCAGCAGTGAATTTGGTGGGAGGCGCAGCTCCTACAATGAGCAGTTCTTC	CASSEFGGRRSSYNEQFF
TRBV6-5	once	.	TRBJ1-1	TGTGCCAGCAGTTACGGAGTCAGGGAATACACTGAAGCTTTCTTT	CASSYGVREYTEAFF
TRBV5-6	.	TRBD2	TRBJ2-7	TGTGCCAGCAGTGCCCTCGGGGTAGCGGGACGAACCTACGAGCAGTACTTC	CASSALGVAGRTYEQYF
TRBV7-9	.	TRBD2	TRBJ2-6	TGTGCCAGCAGCCCCGAGGGACTAGCGGTAACTGGGGCCAACGTCCTGACTTTC	CASSPEGLAVTGANVLTF
TRBV7-2	.	.	TRBJ1-2	TGTGCCAGCAGCTTAGCGCGTGAGGTGCTAAGAGGCTACACCTTC	CASSLAREVLRGYTF
TRBV30	.	.	TRBJ1-3	TGTGCCTGGAGCCCGGGACATCCTGGAAACACCATATATTTT	CAWSPGHPGNTIYF
TRBV5-4	.	TRBD1	TRBJ2-5	TGTGCCAGCAGCACAGGGACAGAACAAGAGACCCAGTACTTC	CASSTGTEQETQYF
TRBV6-6	.	TRBD2	TRBJ2-3	TGTGCCAGCACTCAGCGGGGGGGAGGAGATACGCAGTATTTT	CASTQRGGGDTQYF
TRBV14	.	TRBD1	TRBJ1-2	TGTGCCAGCAGCCCCTCGGACAGGGGGCTTGGCTACACCTTC	CASSPSDRGLGYTF
TRBV14	.	.	TRBJ2-5	TGTGCCAGCAGCCAAGATAGAAGACAAGGAGAGACCCAGTACTTC	CASSQDRRQGETQYF
TRBV27	.	.	TRBJ2-3	TGTGCCAGCAGTTGGGGGGTGGTGAGCACAGATACGCAGTATTTT	CASSWGVVSTDTQYF